The TCR beta chain under discussion was sequenced for a study of cytomegalovirus exposure and HLA in healthy donors. The V end was cut by 9 bases, the J end by 0 bases, with 12 bases between. The germline CDR1 and CDR2 sequences are MNHEY and SVGAGI. The CDR3 runs to 13 residues. Study observations and caveats: Three of the chains that were CMV-associated were confirmed in vitro to be specific for CMV antigens. Most likely, a cluster of highly shared sequence variants arose as a sequencing artifact. Available immune exposure information was restricted to CMV serostatus only.

The study ran its PCR with 60 Vbeta and 13 Jbeta primers. The authors' processing: In a later analysis, 70 million to 80 million unique TCR beta chains included roughly 11 million shared by two or more donors. TCRdb keeps only in-frame clones here, not all; method: immunoSEQ multiplex PCR. The V and J calls and the clone size are those of that table, but D and trimming were determined from the DNA. The table lists some 200,000 clones, roughly 80% of them singletons. A note on this clone: The antigen is undetermined.

V and J are TRBV6-5 and TRBJ2-7; the D gene is possibly TRBD1 (5 bases). Sequencing used PBMCs. The TCR originated in a man in his fifties in good health and CMV-seronegative. The CDR3: CASRKGNSYEQYF. The CDR3 nucleotides are TGTGCCAGTCGAAAGGGGAACTCCTACGAGCAGTACTTC.